This T cell receptor beta chain was sequenced in a study of blood T cell repertoires in COVID-19. Study overall: From the United States, Italy and Spain came samples of acute and convalescent COVID-19. T cells, B-cell-depleted T cells, or PBMCs supplied cDNA or gDNA.

The CDR3 extends over 14 amino acids. CDR1 and CDR2 (germline): MDHEN, SYDVKM. On this clone: A junction end diverges from the germline sequence, so it may reflect a read error.

Original processing methods: It was from reference gene primer amplification that nucleated cell counts were estimated. Profiled with immunoSEQ multiplex PCR; TCRdb holds only in-frame clones, not every one. The D gene and trimming were derived from the DNA, and the V and J assignments and clone size from that table. This sample has over 100,000 clones, with around three quarters found just once. The material sequenced was peripheral blood. This chain uses TRBV28 with TRBJ2-7; 10 bases line up with TRBD2. The TCR originated in a human donor in a cohort sampled during active or convalescent COVID-19. CDR3 in amino acids: CAGSRLAGEYEQYF. The CDR3 region has the DNA TGTGCCGGCAGTCGGCTAGCGGGAGAATACGAGCAGTACTTC.